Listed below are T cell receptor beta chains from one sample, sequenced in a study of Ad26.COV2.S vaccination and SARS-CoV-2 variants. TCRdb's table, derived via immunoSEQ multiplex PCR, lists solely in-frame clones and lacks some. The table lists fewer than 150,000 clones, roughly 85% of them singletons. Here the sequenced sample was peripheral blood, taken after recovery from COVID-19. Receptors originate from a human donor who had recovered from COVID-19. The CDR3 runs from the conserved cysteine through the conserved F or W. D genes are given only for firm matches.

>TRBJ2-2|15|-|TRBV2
TGTGCCAGCAGTACCCCGGTGAGGGTTGGCGGGGAGCTGTTTTTT
CASSTPVRVGGELFF
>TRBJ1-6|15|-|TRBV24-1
TGTGCCACCAGTGGTTACCAGGGCCCTAATTCACCCCTCCACTTT
CATSGYQGPNSPLHF
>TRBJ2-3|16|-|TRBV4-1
TGCGCCAGCAGCCAAGCGCACAGTTCTAGCACAGATACGCAGTATTTT
CASSQAHSSSTDTQYF
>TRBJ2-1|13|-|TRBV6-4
TGTGCCAGCAGTGCCTCCTCCTGGAATGAGCAGTTCTTC
CASSASSWNEQFF
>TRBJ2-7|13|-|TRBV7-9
TGTGCCAGCAGCCCAAGACAGACCTACGAGCAGTACTTC
CASSPRQTYEQYF
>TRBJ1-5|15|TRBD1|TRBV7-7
TGTGCTAGCAGCTTAGCAGGGGGCGGCAATCAGCCCCAGCATTTT
CASSLAGGGNQPQHF
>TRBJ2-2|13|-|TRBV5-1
TGCGCCAGCAGGACAGAAAACACCGGGGAGCTGTTTTTT
CASRTENTGELFF
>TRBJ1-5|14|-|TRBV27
TGTGCCAGCAGTTTGGTACCGAGAAATCAGCCCCAGCATTTT
CASSLVPRNQPQHF
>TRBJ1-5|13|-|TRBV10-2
TGCGCCAGCAGGGAAAATAGCAATCAGCCCCAGCATTTT
CASRENSNQPQHF
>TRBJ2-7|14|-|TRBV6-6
TGTGCCAGCTGCCTCGGACGGGGCTCCTACGAGCAGTACTTC
CASCLGRGSYEQYF
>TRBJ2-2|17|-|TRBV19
TGTGCCAGTAGTATTGCCTGGGGTTTGAGGAACACCGGGGAGCTGTTTTTT
CASSIAWGLRNTGELFF
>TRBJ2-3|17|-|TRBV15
TGTGCCACCAGCAAAAGGGGGAGGGGGCACTCCACAGATACGCAGTATTTT
CATSKRGRGHSTDTQYF
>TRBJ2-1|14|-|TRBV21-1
TGTGCCAGCAGCAACCAGACCATTCCCAATGAGCAGTTCTTC
CASSNQTIPNEQFF
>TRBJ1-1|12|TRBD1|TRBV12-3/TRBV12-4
TGTGCCAGCAGTGACAGGGGAACTGAAGCTTTCTTT
CASSDRGTEAFF
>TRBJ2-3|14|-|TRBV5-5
TGTGCCAGCAGCACGGGCCATTCGACAGATACGCAGTATTTT
CASSTGHSTDTQYF
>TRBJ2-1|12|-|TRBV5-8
TGTGCCAGCAGCTTGAGGGGAGATGAGCAGTTCTTC
CASSLRGDEQFF
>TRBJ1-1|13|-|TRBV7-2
TGTGCCAGCAGCTTATCAGGGGACACTGAAGCTTTCTTT
CASSLSGDTEAFF
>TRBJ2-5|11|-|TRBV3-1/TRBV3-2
TGTGCCAGCAGCCAAGGGGGGCCCCAGTACTTC
CASSQGGPQYF
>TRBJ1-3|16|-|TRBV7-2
TGTGCCAGCAGCGTATCCGGGTCAGACTCTGGAAACACCATATATTTT
CASSVSGSDSGNTIYF
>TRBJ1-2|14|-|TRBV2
TGTGCCAGCAGTGAAGGGCGGTTTAACTATGGCTACACCTTC
CASSEGRFNYGYTF
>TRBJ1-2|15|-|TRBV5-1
TGCGCCAGCAGCTTGGGTGGCGGGGAAGGAAAGGGCTACACCTTC
CASSLGGGEGKGYTF